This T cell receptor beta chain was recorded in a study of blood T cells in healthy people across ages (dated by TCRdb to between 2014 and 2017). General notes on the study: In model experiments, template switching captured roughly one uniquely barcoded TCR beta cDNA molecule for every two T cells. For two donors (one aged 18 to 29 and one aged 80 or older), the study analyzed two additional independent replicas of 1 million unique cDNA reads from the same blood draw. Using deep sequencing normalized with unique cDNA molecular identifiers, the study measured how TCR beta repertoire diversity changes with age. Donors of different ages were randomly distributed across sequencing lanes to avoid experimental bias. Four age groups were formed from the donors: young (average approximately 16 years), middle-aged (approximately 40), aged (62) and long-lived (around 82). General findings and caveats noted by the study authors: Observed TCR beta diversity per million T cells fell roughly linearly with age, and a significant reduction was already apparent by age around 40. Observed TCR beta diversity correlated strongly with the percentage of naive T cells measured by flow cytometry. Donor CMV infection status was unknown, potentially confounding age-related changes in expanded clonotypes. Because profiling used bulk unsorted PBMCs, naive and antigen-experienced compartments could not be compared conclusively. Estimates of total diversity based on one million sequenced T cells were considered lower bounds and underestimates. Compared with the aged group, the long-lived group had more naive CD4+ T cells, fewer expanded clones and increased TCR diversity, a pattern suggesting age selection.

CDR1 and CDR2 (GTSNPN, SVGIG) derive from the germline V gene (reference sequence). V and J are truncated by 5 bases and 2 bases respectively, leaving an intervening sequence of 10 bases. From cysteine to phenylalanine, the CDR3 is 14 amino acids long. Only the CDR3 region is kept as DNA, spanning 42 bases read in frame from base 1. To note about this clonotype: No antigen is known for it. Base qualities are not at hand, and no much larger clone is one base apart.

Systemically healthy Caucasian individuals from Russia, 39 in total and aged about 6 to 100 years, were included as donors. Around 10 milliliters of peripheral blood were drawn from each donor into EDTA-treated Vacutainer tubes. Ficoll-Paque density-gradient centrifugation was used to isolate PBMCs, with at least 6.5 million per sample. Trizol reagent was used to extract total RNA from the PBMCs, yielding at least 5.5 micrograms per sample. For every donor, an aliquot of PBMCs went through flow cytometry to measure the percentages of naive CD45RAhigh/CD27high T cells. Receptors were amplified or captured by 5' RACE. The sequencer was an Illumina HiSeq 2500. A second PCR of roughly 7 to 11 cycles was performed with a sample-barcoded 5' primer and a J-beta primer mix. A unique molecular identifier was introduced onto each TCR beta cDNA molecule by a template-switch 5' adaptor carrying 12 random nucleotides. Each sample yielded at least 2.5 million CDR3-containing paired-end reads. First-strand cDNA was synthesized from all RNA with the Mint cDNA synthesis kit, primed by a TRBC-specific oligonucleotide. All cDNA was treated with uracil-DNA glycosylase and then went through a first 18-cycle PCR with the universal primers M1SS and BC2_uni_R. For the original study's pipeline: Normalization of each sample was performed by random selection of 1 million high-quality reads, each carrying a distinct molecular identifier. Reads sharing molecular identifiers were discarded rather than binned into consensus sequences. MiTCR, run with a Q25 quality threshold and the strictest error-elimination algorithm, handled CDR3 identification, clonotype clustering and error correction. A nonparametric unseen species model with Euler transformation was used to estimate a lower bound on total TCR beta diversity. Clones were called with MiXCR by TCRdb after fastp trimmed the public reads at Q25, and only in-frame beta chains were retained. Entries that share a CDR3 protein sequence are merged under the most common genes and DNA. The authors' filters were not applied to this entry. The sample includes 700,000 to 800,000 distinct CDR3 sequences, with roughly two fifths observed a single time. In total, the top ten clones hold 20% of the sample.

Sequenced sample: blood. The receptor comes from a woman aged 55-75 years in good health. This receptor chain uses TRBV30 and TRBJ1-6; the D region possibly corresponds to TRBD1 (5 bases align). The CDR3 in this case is CAWRGGTYNSPLHF. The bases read TGTGCCTGGCGCGGGGGAACCTATAATTCACCCCTCCACTTT.